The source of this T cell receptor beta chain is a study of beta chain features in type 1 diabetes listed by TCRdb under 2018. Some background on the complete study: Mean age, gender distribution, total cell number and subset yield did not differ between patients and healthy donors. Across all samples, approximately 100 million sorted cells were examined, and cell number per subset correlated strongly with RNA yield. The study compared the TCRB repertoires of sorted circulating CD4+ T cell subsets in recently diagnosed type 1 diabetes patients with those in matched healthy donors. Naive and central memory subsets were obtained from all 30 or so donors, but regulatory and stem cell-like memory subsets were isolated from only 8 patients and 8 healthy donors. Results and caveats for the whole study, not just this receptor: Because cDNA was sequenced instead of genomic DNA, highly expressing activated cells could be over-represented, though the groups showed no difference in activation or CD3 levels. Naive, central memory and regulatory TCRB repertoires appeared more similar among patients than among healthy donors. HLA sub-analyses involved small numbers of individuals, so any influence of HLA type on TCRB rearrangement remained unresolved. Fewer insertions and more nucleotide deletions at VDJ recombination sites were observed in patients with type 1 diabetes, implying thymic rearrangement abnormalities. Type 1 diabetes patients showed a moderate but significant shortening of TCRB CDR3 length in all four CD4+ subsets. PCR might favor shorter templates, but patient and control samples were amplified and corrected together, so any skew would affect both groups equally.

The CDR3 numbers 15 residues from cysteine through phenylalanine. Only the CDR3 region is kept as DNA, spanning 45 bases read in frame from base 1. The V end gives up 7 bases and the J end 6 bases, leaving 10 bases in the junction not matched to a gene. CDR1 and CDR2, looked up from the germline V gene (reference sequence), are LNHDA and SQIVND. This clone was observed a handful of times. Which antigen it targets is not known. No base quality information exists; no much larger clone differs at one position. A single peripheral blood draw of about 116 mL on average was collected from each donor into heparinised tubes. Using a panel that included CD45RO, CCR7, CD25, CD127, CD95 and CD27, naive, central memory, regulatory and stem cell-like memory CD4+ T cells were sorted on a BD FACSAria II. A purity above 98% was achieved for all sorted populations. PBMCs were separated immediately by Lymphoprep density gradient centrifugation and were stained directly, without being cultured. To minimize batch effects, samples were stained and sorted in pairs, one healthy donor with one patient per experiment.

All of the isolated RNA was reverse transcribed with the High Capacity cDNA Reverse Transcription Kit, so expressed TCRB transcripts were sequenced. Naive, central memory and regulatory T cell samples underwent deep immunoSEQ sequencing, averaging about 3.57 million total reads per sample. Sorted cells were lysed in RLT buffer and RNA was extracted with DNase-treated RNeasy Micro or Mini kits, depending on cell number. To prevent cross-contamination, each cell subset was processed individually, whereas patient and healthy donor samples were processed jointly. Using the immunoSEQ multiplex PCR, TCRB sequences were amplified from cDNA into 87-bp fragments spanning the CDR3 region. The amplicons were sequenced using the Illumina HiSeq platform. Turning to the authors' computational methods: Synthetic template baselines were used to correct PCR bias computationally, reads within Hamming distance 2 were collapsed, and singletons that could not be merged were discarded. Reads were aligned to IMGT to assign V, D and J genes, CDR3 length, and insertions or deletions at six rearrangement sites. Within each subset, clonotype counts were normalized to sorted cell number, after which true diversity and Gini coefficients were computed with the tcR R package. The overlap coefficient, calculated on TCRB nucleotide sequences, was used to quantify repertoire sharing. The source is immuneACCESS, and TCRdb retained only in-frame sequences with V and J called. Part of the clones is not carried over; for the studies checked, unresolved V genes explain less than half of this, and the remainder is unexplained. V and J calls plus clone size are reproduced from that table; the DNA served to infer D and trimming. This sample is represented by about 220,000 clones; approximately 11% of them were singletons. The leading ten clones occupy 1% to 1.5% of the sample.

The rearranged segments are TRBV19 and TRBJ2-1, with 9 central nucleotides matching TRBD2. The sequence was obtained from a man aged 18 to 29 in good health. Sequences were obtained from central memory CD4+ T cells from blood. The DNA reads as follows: TGTGCCAGTACTAATAAGGGACTAGCAAGCAATGAGCAGTTCTTC. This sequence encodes CASTNKGLASNEQFF.